The present T cell receptor beta chain was sequenced within a study of glioma-infiltrating T cells. This clonotype was seen many times. There are 16 residues in the CDR3. Unmatched junction bases numbered 10, after V lost 5 bases and J lost 5 bases. Germline V gives CDR1 LNHDA, CDR2 SQIVND (reference sequence). Using RNA template, CDR3s of TCR alpha and beta were amplified with iRepertoire arm-PCR. MiXCR was run by TCRdb on the multiplex PCR reads, yielding one entry per CDR3 protein. The sample records 90,000 to 100,000 distinct CDR3 sequences, about 40% being singletons. The origin of this receptor is a human donor with low-grade glioma or glioblastoma, undergoing nonglioma brain surgery, or in good health (not recorded which). What was sequenced was glioma tissue, nonneoplastic brain tissue, or PBMCs (not recorded which). The gene calls are TRBV19 and TRBJ2-3, with TRBD2 identical over 10 bases. The CDR3 DNA follows: TGTGCCAGTAGTGCCCTACCTCCTAGCGGGGGAGATACGCAGTATTTT. This gives the protein CASSALPPSGGDTQYF.